This TCR beta chain emerged from a study of neurological immune-mediated disorders. Study-wide results and caveats: Whereas HTLV-1-associated myelopathy showed the most TCR clonal expansion, multiple sclerosis showed the least, with levels below those of healthy controls. CDR3 amino acid sequences found in expanded clones were never shared across subjects, suggesting private repertoires in all groups.

This CDR3 region has 15 residues. Trimming cost V 1 base and J 3 bases; bases outside gene matches: 2. Germline V gene data show CDR1 as LGHDT and CDR2 as YNNKEL (reference sequence). 5'RACE with 10-nucleotide random UMIs generated the cDNA. From the 5' RACE reads, TCRdb called clonotypes with MiXCR, one entry per CDR3 protein. In the table there are roughly 50,000 distinct CDR3 sequences, 10% to 15% of which are singletons. This clonotype was seen many times. What it recognizes is unknown. Documented time point: longitudinal time-point 3. The chain couples TRBV3-1 to TRBJ2-7; 11 bases are shared with TRBD2. Sequencing input: PBMCs. The source is a male donor with HTLV-1-associated myelopathy (HAM/TSP). The DNA of the CDR3 is TGTGCCAGCAGCCAAGCTAGCGGGGGGAACTACGAGCAGTACTTC. Amino acid sequence: CASSQASGGNYEQYF.